This TCR beta chain was sequenced during a study of T cells in Graves' hyperthyroidism and ophthalmopathy. Overall study results and limits: Blood shared most expanded thyroid clonotypes above 0.001.

Trimming removed 6 bases from V and 3 bases from J; junction bases left unmatched: 13. The CDR3 has 17 amino acids. CDR1 is MNHNS, CDR2 SASEGT, per germline. As to this clonotype: What it recognizes is unknown.

Subjects aged 18 to 65 presented with newly diagnosed hyperthyroidism of less than 2 months' duration. Diagnostic decisions used clinical symptoms, serum thyroxine and TRAb, thyroid ultrasound and orbital computed tomography. PBMCs were sourced from about 10 ml fresh peripheral blood. Amplification targeted TCR beta CDR3 regions from RNA transcripts. The HTBI primer set served for first-round RT-PCR of the TCR CDR3. TCRdb passed the multiplex PCR reads through MiXCR, listing each CDR3 protein once. The sample records about 320,000 distinct CDR3 sequences, 16% being singletons. The V and J genes are TRBV6-1 and TRBJ2-1; 8 nucleotides match TRBD2. This clonotype was obtained from a man aged 25 to 40 with Graves' hyperthyroidism. Input material: blood. CDR3 nucleotides: TGTGCCAGCAGACCCGGGACGACCGGGAGGGGCTACAATGAGCAGTTCTTC. Translating it yields CASRPGTTGRGYNEQFF.